This paragraph reports one T cell receptor (beta chain). The sample belongs to a study of blood T cells in healthy people across ages. Sample-barcoded 5' priming and a J-beta primer mix drove a second PCR of roughly 6 to 12 cycles. Each CDR3 protein is one row after TCRdb ran MiXCR on the 5' RACE reads. The sample comprises 800,000 to 950,000 distinct CDR3 sequences, roughly 28% of which are singletons, and about 10% rests with the top ten. CDR1 is DFQATT, CDR2 SNEGSKA, per germline (reference sequence). Trimming took off 6 bases at V and 2 bases at J, with 10 bases between the two ends. CDR3 length equals 12 residues. These data also formed part of another study, on T cells of mothers and their children.

The sequenced material came from blood. The TCR comes from a woman between 40 and 50 years old in good health. V and J are TRBV20-1 and TRBJ2-5; D unclear. DNA for the CDR3: TGCAGTGCGCCCATGTTTCAAGAGACCCAGTACTTC. It specifies CSAPMFQETQYF.